These 22 T cell receptor beta chains share one sample of origin, sequenced in a study of beta chain features in type 1 diabetes. Regarding the study as a whole: Across all four CD4+ subsets, people with type 1 diabetes showed modestly shorter TCRB CDR3s.

Antigens of these TCRs are unknown. Expressed TCRB transcripts were sequenced after all isolated RNA was converted to cDNA. TCRdb keeps only in-frame clones here, not all; method: immunoSEQ multiplex PCR. The table shows hundreds of thousands of clones, with approximately 10% occurring only once. Source material: naive CD4+ T cells from blood. These receptors were obtained from a man aged 25 to 45 with type 1 diabetes.

V gene TRBV5-1 combines with J gene TRBJ2-3; a weak D match, TRBD1 (6 bases). Germline CDR1 SGHRS, CDR2 YFSETQ. V lost 0 bases and J 5 bases, leaving 10 bases between the germline ends. This CDR3 has 14 amino acids. CDR3 amino acids: CASSLGQVGDTQYF. The CDR3 coding sequence is TGCGCCAGCAGCTTGGGACAGGTGGGAGATACGCAGTATTTT.

The V and J genes are TRBV7-3 and TRBJ2-1; 8 bases line up with TRBD2. V trimming: 2 bases; J trimming: 6 bases; junction bases outside the gene matches: 12. There are 17 residues in the CDR3. From germline, CDR1 is SGHTA and CDR2 FQGTGA. The CDR3 nucleotides are TGTGCCAGCAGCTTAGGGCAGGGTACCAGCGGGGGCAATGAGCAGTTCTTC. Translating it yields CASSLGQGTSGGNEQFF.

In this sample, this clone turned up a few times. The J gene is TRBJ2-1, the V gene TRBV7-2, with 8 bases lining up with TRBD2. Germline V gives CDR1 SGHTA, CDR2 FQGNSA. V lost 1 base to trimming and J lost 5 bases; unmatched junction nucleotides: 7. CDR3 length: 16 residues. The DNA of the CDR3 is TGTGCCAGCAGCTTAGAGTCACTAGCGGATAACAATGAGCAGTTCTTC. Translation: CASSLESLADNNEQFF.

This clone has just one count. The chain employs TRBV6-1 and TRBJ2-7, with 7 bases lining up with TRBD2. V was pared by 8 bases and J by 0 bases, with 10 bases of the junction left unmatched. Germline values: CDR1 MNHNS, CDR2 SASEGT. CDR3 length equals 15 residues. For the CDR3, the DNA is TGTGCCAGCGCCGGGTCTAGCGGTTCCTCCTACGAGCAGTACTTC. It translates to CASAGSSGSSYEQYF.

The CDR3 sequence is CASSPRVYRTGELFF. CDR3 DNA sequence: TGTGCCAGCAGCCCCAGGGTGTATAGGACCGGGGAGCTGTTTTTT. This chain links TRBV5-8 with TRBJ2-2; D is possibly TRBD1 (5 bases). The V and J ends lost 4 bases and 5 bases respectively, with 15 bases between them. Germline values: CDR1 SGHTS, CDR2 YDEGEE. CDR3 length: 15 residues.

The chain joins TRBV30 to TRBJ2-3, with TRBD2 identical over 9 bases. This CDR3 region has 13 residues. The trim removed 5 bases at V and 5 bases at J, leaving 5 bases unmatched. Germline V lookup: CDR1 GTSNPN, CDR2 SVGIG (reference sequence). CDR3 residues: CAWGGGAGDTQYF. The CDR3 region has the DNA TGTGCCTGGGGCGGGGGGGCAGGAGATACGCAGTATTTT.

The rearrangement joins TRBV7-3 to TRBJ1-1; D unclear. Germline V gives CDR1 SGHTA, CDR2 FQGTGA. V was trimmed by 3 bases and J by 1 base, leaving 6 bases between them. The CDR3 totals 13 residues. The CDR3 loop reads CASSFLWNTEAFF. CDR3 sequence (DNA): TGTGCCAGCAGCTTCCTATGGAACACTGAAGCTTTCTTT.

The V and J genes are TRBV29-1 and TRBJ2-3; 10 bases are a match to TRBD2. This CDR3 is built from 16 residues. The germline gives CDR1 SQVTM, CDR2 ANQGSEA. V lost 7 bases and J lost 3; bases outside the gene matches: 13. The CDR3 region has the DNA TGCAGCGCCGGGGGGCTAGCGGGGGACGGAACAGATACGCAGTATTTT. Translation gives CSAGGLAGDGTDTQYF.

The rearrangement uses TRBV15 and TRBJ1-2; D is uncertain. Between the trimmed V and J ends, which lost 1 base and 8 bases, there was a span of 17 bases. This CDR3 is 15 amino acids long. Germline V gene lookup returns CDR1 LNHNV and CDR2 YYDKDF (reference sequence). The CDR3 nucleotides are TGTGCCACCAGCAGAGGGGATCGGAGGGTTCTGGGCTACACCTTC. This sequence encodes CATSRGDRRVLGYTF.

This clone has only a few counts. The chain is built from TRBV5-4 and TRBJ1-2; no clear D gene. Germline CDR1 reads SGHNT; CDR2 reads YYREEE (reference sequence). CDR3 length: 16 residues. Trimming stripped 4 bases from V and 0 bases from J, with 16 bases between. The CDR3 DNA sequence: TGTGCCAGCAGCCCGAGAGACACCCCTACTAACTATGGCTACACCTTC. It yields the protein CASSPRDTPTNYGYTF.

This clone occurred a few times. CDR3 sequence: CASSLEWGVQYF. CDR3 DNA sequence: TGTGCCAGCAGCTTAGAATGGGGGGTGCAGTACTTC. J is TRBJ2-7 and V is TRBV7-9; D perhaps matches TRBD2 (6 bases). Germline-derived CDR1 and CDR2 are SEHNR and FQNEAQ (reference sequence). The CDR3 is 12 residues long. V shed 1 base and J shed 9 bases, with 10 bases lying between them.

Worth noting for this clone: The same CDR3 can be traced to other DNA sequences in this sample. The chain links TRBV6-5 to TRBJ2-3; possible D gene TRBD2, 6 bases. The CDR3 runs to 15 residues. Trimming removed 0 bases from V and 1 base from J, with 8 bases in between. Germline-derived CDR1 and CDR2 are MNHEY and SVGAGI. The CDR3 DNA is TGTGCCAGCAGTTACTCGGGCGGGGGCACAGATACGCAGTATTTT. This codes for CASSYSGGGTDTQYF.

This clone was seen more than once but under ten times. V gene TRBV28 combines with J gene TRBJ2-3, with TRBD2 matching over 9 bases. V shed 3 bases and J 4 bases; nucleotides not matched to a gene: 2. The CDR3 runs 14 residues. CDR1 and CDR2 (germline): MDHEN, SYDVKM. The chain's CDR3 is CASSLRGGPDTQYF. The CDR3 region has the DNA TGTGCCAGCAGTTTGCGGGGGGGCCCAGATACGCAGTATTTT.

The table lists this clone with a few counts. This chain uses TRBV29-1 with TRBJ2-3, with TRBD2 as a possible D gene (6 bases). Trimming removed 4 bases at V and 1 base at J, with 18 bases between. This CDR3 spans 16 amino acids. Germline values: CDR1 SQVTM, CDR2 ANQGSEA. The CDR3 protein is CSVGRRRGEGTDTQYF. The CDR3 nucleotides are TGCAGCGTTGGGCGTAGGAGGGGAGAGGGCACAGATACGCAGTATTTT.

The rearrangement links TRBV5-4 to TRBJ2-5; weak D call: TRBD1 (5 bases). Germline V lookup: CDR1 SGHNT, CDR2 YYREEE (reference sequence). V was shortened by 4 bases and J by 5 bases, with 12 bases between the two germline ends. CDR3 length: 13 residues. The CDR3 DNA reads as TGTGCCAGCAGCCCCGAACCAGGGGAGACCCAGTACTTC. The encoded protein is CASSPEPGETQYF.

This chain uses TRBV7-3 with TRBJ2-5; TRBD2 is a possible D gene (7 bases). Trimming left V 8 bases short and J 5 bases short, with 18 bases between. There are 14 residues in the CDR3. Germline CDR1 reads SGHTA; CDR2 reads FQGTGA. CDR3 residues: CASSGGPGAETQYF. The CDR3 DNA reads TGTGCCAGCTCGGGGGGTCCGGGGGCGGAGACCCAGTACTTC. The whole variable domain, filled in from reference TRBV7-3 and TRBJ2-5, reads GAGVSQTPSNKVTEKGKYVELRCDPISGHTALYWYRQSLGQGPEFLIYFQGTGAADDSGLPNDRFFAVRPEGSVSTLKIQRTERGDSAVYLCASSGGPGAETQYFGPGTRLLVL.

V gene TRBV6-5 combines with J gene TRBJ2-7; 10 bases agree with TRBD1. Germline trimming cut 5 bases from V and 5 bases from J; bases unmatched to any gene: 9. The CDR3 consists of 15 residues. Germline loops: CDR1 MNHEY, CDR2 SVGAGI. The CDR3 DNA reads TGTGCCAGCAGTCCCACCGGGACAGGGGTCAACGAGCAGTACTTC. Translated: CASSPTGTGVNEQYF.

In this sample, this clone turned up a few times. This chain joins TRBV18 and TRBJ2-7, with a possible D match to TRBD1 (7 bases). The germline V gene has CDR1 KGHSH and CDR2 LQKENI. Trimming removed 4 bases at V and 2 bases at J, with 18 bases between. The CDR3 runs to 16 residues. CDR3 sequence reads: CASSLTGTVAAYEQYF. The DNA of the CDR3 is TGTGCCAGCTCACTAACCGGGACAGTAGCGGCCTACGAGCAGTACTTC.

This sequence joins TRBV6-5 and TRBJ1-1; D gene uncertain. Germline V gene lookup returns CDR1 MNHEY and CDR2 SVGAGI. V was clipped by 11 bases and J by 3 bases, with 16 bases between them. The CDR3 extends over 13 amino acids. The CDR3 DNA sequence: TGTGCCGGAGAGTTGGCGGAGGACACTGAAGCTTTCTTT. Its translation: CAGELAEDTEAFF.

In this sample, this clone turned up a few times. The V and J genes are TRBV11-2 and TRBJ2-3; 8 bases agree with TRBD2. The CDR3 has 12 amino acids. Germline values: CDR1 SGHAT, CDR2 FQNNGV. V was clipped by 11 bases and J by 7 bases; unmatched bases: 8. The CDR3 reads CAVAGGGNTQYF. The DNA of the CDR3 is TGTGCCGTGGCGGGGGGCGGGAATACGCAGTATTTT.

This clone was counted only a few times. The chain uses TRBV7-9 and TRBJ2-3; D is ambiguous. The length of the CDR3 is 14 residues. V shed 1 base and J shed 6 bases, with 11 bases lying between them. Looked up from germline, CDR1 is SEHNR and CDR2 is FQNEAQ (reference sequence). The DNA for the CDR3 is TGTGCCAGCAGCTTAGACCGACAAGAGGATACGCAGTATTTT. It translates to CASSLDRQEDTQYF.

This clone was counted only a few times. V gene TRBV9 combines with J gene TRBJ2-2, with D unresolved. Trimming removed 0 bases at V and 7 bases at J, with 4 bases between. The germline CDR1 and CDR2 sequences are SGDLS and YYNGEE. The CDR3 has 12 residues. The CDR3 region is CASSVDSGELFF. The CDR3 bases are TGTGCCAGCAGCGTAGATAGCGGGGAGCTGTTTTTT.